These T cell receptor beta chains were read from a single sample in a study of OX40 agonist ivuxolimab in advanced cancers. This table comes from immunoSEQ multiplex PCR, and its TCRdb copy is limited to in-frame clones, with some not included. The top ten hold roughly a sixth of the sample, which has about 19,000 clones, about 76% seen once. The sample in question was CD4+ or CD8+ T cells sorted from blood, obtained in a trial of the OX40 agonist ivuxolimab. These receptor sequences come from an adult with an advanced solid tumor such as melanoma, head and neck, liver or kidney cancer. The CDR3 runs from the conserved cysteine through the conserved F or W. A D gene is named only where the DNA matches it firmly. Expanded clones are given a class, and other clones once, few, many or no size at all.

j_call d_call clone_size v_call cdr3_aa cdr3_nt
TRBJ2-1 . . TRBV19 CASTLISTAGNEQFF TGTGCCAGTACCCTCATCTCCACGGCGGGGAATGAGCAGTTCTTC
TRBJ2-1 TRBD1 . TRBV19 CASSSDRAGEQFF TGTGCCAGTAGTTCGGACAGGGCGGGTGAGCAGTTCTTC
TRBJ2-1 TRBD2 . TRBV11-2 CASSLGSLAGGLGNEQFF TGTGCCAGCAGCTTAGGGTCCCTAGCGGGGGGCTTAGGCAATGAGCAGTTCTTC
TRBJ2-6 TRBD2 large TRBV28 CASSVLAGLVAGANVLTF TGTGCCAGCAGTGTTCTAGCGGGGTTGGTAGCTGGGGCCAACGTCCTGACTTTC
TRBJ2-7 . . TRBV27 CASSLFLSSYEQYF TGTGCCAGCAGTTTATTCCTATCTTCCTACGAGCAGTACTTC
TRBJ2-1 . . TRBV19 CASSIPRRHNEQFF TGTGCCAGTAGTATACCCAGGAGACACAATGAGCAGTTCTTC
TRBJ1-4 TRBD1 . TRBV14 CASSHWTGGGEKLFF TGTGCCAGCAGCCACTGGACAGGGGGAGGTGAAAAACTGTTTTTT
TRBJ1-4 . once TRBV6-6 CASSYSGGWDEKLFF TGTGCCAGCAGTTACTCTGGGGGCTGGGATGAAAAACTGTTTTTT
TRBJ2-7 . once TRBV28 CASSLVPPGDSYEQYF TGTGCCAGCAGTCTAGTCCCCCCGGGAGACTCCTACGAGCAGTACTTC
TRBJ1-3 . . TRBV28 CASSFRGLSGNTIYF TGTGCCAGCAGTTTCAGGGGACTATCTGGAAACACCATATATTTT
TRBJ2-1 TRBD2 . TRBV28 CASSFRTSGRNEQFF TGTGCCAGCAGTTTTAGGACTAGCGGGAGGAATGAGCAGTTCTTC
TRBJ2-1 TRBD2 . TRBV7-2 CASSFAGGLYNEQFF TGTGCCAGCAGCTTTGCGGGGGGCCTCTACAATGAGCAGTTCTTC
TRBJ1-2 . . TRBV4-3 CASSQEWQGNYGYTF TGCGCCAGCAGCCAAGAGTGGCAGGGTAACTATGGCTACACCTTC
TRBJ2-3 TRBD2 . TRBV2 CASSAEPSGGRDTQYF TGTGCCAGCAGTGCGGAGCCTAGCGGGGGGAGGGATACGCAGTATTTT
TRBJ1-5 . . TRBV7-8 CASSLEIGGKGQPQHF TGTGCCAGCAGCTTAGAAATCGGGGGAAAGGGTCAGCCCCAGCATTTT
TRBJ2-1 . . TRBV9 CASSGTQTGEQFF TGTGCCAGCAGCGGAACCCAGACGGGGGAGCAGTTCTTC
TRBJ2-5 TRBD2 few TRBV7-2 CASTDDRTSGSSGETQYF TGTGCCAGCACCGATGACCGGACTAGCGGGAGTTCGGGGGAGACCCAGTACTTC
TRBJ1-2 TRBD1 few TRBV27 CASSTGAGGYTF TGTGCCAGCAGCACAGGGGCGGGTGGCTACACCTTC
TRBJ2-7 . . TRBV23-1 CASSHYNGTLNQGGYEQYF TGCGCCAGCAGTCATTACAACGGGACGCTAAATCAAGGGGGCTACGAGCAGTACTTC
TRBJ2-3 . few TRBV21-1 CASSKAHQREGSTDTQYF TGTGCCAGCAGCAAAGCTCACCAGCGGGAGGGGAGCACAGATACGCAGTATTTT
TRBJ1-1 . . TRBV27 CASSLSNWVTEAFF TGTGCCAGCAGTTTATCGAACTGGGTCACTGAAGCTTTCTTT
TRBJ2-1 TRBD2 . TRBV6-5 CASSYSSGGSYNEQFF TGTGCCAGCAGTTACTCTAGCGGGGGCTCCTACAATGAGCAGTTCTTC
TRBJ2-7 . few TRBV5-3 CASSLSVGEQYF TGTGCCAGCAGCTTGTCGGTAGGAGAGCAGTACTTC
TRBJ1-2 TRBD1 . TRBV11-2 CASSLPGQANYGYTF TGTGCCAGCAGCTTGCCGGGACAGGCTAACTATGGCTACACCTTC
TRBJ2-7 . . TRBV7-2 CASSLDVESYEQYF TGTGCCAGCAGCTTAGATGTCGAGTCCTACGAGCAGTACTTC
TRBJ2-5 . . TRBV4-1 CASSQDGGYQETQYF TGCGCCAGCAGCCAAGATGGGGGGTACCAAGAGACCCAGTACTTC
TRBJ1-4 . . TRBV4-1 CASSHREGEEEKLFF TGCGCCAGCAGCCACCGGGAGGGGGAAGAAGAAAAACTGTTTTTT
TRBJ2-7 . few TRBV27 CASSLGQPGSYEQYF TGTGCCAGCAGTTTAGGACAGCCCGGGAGCTACGAGCAGTACTTC
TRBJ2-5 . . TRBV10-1 CASSETSGAPQETQYF TGCGCCAGCAGTGAGACCAGCGGAGCCCCCCAAGAGACCCAGTACTTC
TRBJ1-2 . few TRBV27 CASRGQDYGYTF TGTGCCTCCAGGGGCCAGGACTATGGCTACACCTTC
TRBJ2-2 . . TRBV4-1 CASSQVAFLNTGELFF TGCGCCAGCAGCCAAGTAGCTTTCTTGAACACCGGGGAGCTGTTTTTT
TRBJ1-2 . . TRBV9 CASSVDSAYGYTF TGTGCCAGCAGCGTAGATTCTGCCTATGGCTACACCTTC
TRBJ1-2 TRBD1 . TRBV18 CASSPGQGSNYGYTF TGTGCCAGCTCACCGGGACAGGGCTCTAACTATGGCTACACCTTC
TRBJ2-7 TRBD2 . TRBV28 CASSGLAGTYEQYF TGTGCCAGCAGCGGACTAGCGGGGACCTACGAGCAGTACTTC
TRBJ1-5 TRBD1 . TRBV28 CASSLRTGGVQPQHF TGTGCCAGCAGTTTACGGACAGGGGGAGTTCAGCCCCAGCATTTT
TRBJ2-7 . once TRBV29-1 CSVKTTDSYEQYF TGCAGCGTCAAGACGACGGATTCCTACGAGCAGTACTTC
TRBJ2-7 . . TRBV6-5 CASSPVGGYEQYF TGTGCCAGCAGCCCCGTCGGGGGTTACGAGCAGTACTTC
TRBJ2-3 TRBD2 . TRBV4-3 CASSQDWEGRASDTQYF TGCGCCAGCAGCCAAGATTGGGAGGGGAGGGCGTCAGATACGCAGTATTTT
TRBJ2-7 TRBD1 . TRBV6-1 CAISGPGQGVYPTDEQYF TGTGCCATCAGTGGACCGGGACAGGGGGTATATCCGACCGACGAGCAGTACTTC
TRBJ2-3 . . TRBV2 CASSEGTSTDTQYF TGTGCCAGCAGTGAAGGGACTAGCACAGATACGCAGTATTTT
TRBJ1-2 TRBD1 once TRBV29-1 CSVEEGQSGVNYGYTF TGCAGCGTTGAAGAGGGACAGTCGGGGGTTAACTATGGCTACACCTTC
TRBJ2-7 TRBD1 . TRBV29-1 CSVEVLGTERF TGCAGCGTTGAAGTATTAGGGACAGAGCGCTTC
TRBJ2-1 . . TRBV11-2 CASSLVGYDEQFF TGTGCCAGCAGCTTAGTAGGTTATGATGAGCAGTTCTTC
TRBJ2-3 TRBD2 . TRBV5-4 CASSRGTSGTDTQYF TGTGCCAGCAGCCGAGGGACTAGCGGGACCGATACGCAGTATTTT
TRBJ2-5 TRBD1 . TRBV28 CASSRTGGLRETQYF TGTGCCAGCAGTAGGACAGGGGGTTTGCGGGAGACCCAGTACTTC
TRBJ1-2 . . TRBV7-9 CASSFGRSTNYGYTF TGTGCCAGCAGCTTTGGCAGATCCACTAACTATGGCTACACCTTC
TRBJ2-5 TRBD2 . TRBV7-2 CASSPGLAEETQYF TGTGCCAGCAGTCCCGGACTAGCGGAAGAGACCCAGTACTTC
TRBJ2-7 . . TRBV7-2 CASSFSSAGRYEQYF TGTGCCAGCAGCTTTTCTAGCGCAGGTCGTTACGAGCAGTACTTC
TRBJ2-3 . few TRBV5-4 CASSQDRESGTDTQYF TGTGCCAGCAGCCAAGATAGGGAATCCGGCACAGATACGCAGTATTTT
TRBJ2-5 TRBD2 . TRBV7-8 CASSLEREGLETQYF TGTGCCAGCAGCTTAGAGCGGGAGGGCCTGGAGACCCAGTACTTC
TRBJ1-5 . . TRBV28 CASMPQPGQGNQPQHF TGTGCCAGCATGCCCCAACCAGGGCAAGGCAATCAGCCCCAGCATTTT
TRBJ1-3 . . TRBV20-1 CSARGLDTIYF TGCAGTGCTAGGGGTCTAGACACCATATATTTT
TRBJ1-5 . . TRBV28 CASHSPDSIPGQPQHF TGTGCCAGCCATAGCCCTGACAGTATCCCGGGTCAGCCCCAGCATTTT
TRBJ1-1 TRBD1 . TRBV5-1 CASIDQGGTEAFF TGCGCCAGCATCGATCAGGGGGGCACTGAAGCTTTCTTT
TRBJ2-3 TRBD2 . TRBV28 CASSFRDYSIDTQYF TGTGCCAGCAGTTTCAGGGACTACAGTATAGATACGCAGTATTTT
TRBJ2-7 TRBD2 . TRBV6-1 CASSPGTTPYEQYF TGTGCCAGCTCTCCCGGGACTACCCCCTACGAGCAGTACTTC
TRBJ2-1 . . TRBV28 CASSFDEQFF TGTGCCAGCAGTTTTGATGAGCAGTTCTTC